The 4 T cell receptor beta chains in this list originate from one sample, sequenced in a study of cytomegalovirus exposure and HLA in healthy donors. Sequencing was performed with immunoSEQ multiplex PCR; in TCRdb, only in-frame clones are kept and a portion is missing. Of 150,000 to 200,000 clones listed, 86% are singletons. The sequenced sample consisted of PBMCs. The source is a woman in her twenties or thirties in good health and CMV-seronegative.

The V gene is TRBV9, the J gene TRBJ2-1, with TRBD1 matching 7 bases. Germline CDR1 and CDR2: SGDLS and YYNGEE. This CDR3 region has 14 residues. V dropped 4 bases and J dropped 5; count of bases not matched to a gene: 6. The DNA for the CDR3 is TGTGCCAGCAGCTTACCGGGACAGCACAATGAGCAGTTCTTC. It translates to CASSLPGQHNEQFF.

The chain combines TRBV6-1 with TRBJ2-7, with 7 bases lining up with TRBD1. This CDR3 is 16 amino acids long. The germline CDR1 and CDR2 sequences are MNHNS and SASEGT. The V gene end was trimmed by 3 bases and the J gene end by 4 bases; junction bases not matched to a gene: 12. In DNA form, the CDR3 reads TGTGCCAGCAGTGACATACCCGGGACAGATGGTTACGAGCAGTACTTC. Protein product: CASSDIPGTDGYEQYF.

The chain couples TRBV4-1 to TRBJ1-1; tentative D call: TRBD1 (6 bases). CDR3 length: 14 residues. Germline V gene sequence: CDR1 MGHRA, CDR2 YSYEKL. The ends were cut back, 0 bases at V and 8 bases at J, with 13 bases in the middle. The CDR3 spells CASSQDWAGAEAFF. Here the CDR3 DNA reads TGCGCCAGCAGCCAAGATTGGGCGGGGGCGGAAGCTTTCTTT.

Turning to this clone: This same CDR3 is encoded by further DNA sequences in the sample. This chain links TRBV29-1 with TRBJ2-2; maybe TRBD1 (6 bases). V gave up 7 bases and J gave up 1 base, with 13 bases separating them. The CDR3 spans 14 residues. Looked up from germline, CDR1 is SQVTM and CDR2 is ANQGSEA. The CDR3: CSALQGRNTGELFF. In DNA form, the CDR3 reads TGCAGCGCCCTGCAGGGGCGGAACACCGGGGAGCTGTTTTTT.